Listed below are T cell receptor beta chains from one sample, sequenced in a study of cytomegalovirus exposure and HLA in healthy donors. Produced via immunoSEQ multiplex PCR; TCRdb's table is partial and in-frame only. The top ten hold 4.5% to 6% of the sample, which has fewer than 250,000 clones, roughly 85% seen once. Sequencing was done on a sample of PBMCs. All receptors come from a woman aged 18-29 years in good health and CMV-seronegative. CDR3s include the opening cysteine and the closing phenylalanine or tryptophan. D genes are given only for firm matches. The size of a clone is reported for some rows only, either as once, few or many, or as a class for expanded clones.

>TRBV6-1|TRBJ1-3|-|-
CASSDLGRGFRNTIYF
TGTGCCAGCAGTGATTTAGGGCGAGGTTTTAGAAACACCATATATTTT
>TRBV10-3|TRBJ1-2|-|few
CAISETGMGYTF
TGTGCCATCAGTGAGACAGGCATGGGCTACACCTTC
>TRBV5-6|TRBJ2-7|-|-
CASSPGVFSYEQYF
TGTGCCAGCAGCCCGGGAGTTTTCTCCTACGAGCAGTACTTC
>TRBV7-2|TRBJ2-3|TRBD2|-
CASSLVAGGPGDTQYF
TGTGCCAGCAGCTTAGTAGCGGGGGGGCCCGGAGATACGCAGTATTTT
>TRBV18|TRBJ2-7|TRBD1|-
CASSPDRNSYEQYF
TGTGCCAGCTCACCGGACAGGAACTCCTACGAGCAGTACTTC
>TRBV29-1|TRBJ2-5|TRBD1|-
CSARRGQGKETQYF
TGCAGCGCCCGAAGGGGGCAGGGGAAAGAGACCCAGTACTTC
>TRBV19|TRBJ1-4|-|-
CASSSAGRVMGKLFF
TGTGCCAGTAGTTCAGCAGGACGGGTCATGGGAAAACTGTTTTTT
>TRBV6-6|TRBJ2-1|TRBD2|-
CASSYSRAGGHNEQFF
TGTGCCAGCAGTTACTCGAGAGCGGGGGGCCACAATGAGCAGTTCTTC
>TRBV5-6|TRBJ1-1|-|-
CASRSGAGTEAFF
TGTGCCAGCAGGTCCGGAGCGGGCACTGAAGCTTTCTTT
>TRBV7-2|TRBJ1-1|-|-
CASSLGGGVSDTEAFF
TGTGCCAGCAGCTTAGGGGGCGGGGTCTCGGATACTGAAGCTTTCTTT
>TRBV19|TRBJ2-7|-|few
CASSIAGGAEYYEQYF
TGTGCCAGTAGTATAGCGGGCGGAGCGGAGTACTACGAGCAGTACTTC
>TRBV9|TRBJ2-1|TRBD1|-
CASSGRDRYNEQFF
TGTGCCAGCAGCGGCCGGGACAGGTACAATGAGCAGTTCTTC
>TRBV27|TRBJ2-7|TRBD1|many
CASSHPGQGTYEQYF
TGTGCCAGCAGTCACCCGGGACAGGGGACCTACGAGCAGTACTTC
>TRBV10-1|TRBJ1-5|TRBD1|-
CASSGTGDQPQHF
TGCGCCAGCAGTGGGACAGGGGATCAGCCCCAGCATTTT
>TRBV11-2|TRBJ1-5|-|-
CASSTSWEEGQPQHF
TGTGCCAGCAGCACCTCGTGGGAGGAAGGGCAGCCCCAGCATTTT
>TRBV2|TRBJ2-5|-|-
CASSEGGETQYF
TGTGCCAGCAGTGAGGGGGGTGAGACCCAGTACTTC
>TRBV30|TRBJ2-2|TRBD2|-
CAWSVLAGGKTGELFF
TGTGCCTGGAGTGTACTAGCGGGAGGTAAAACCGGGGAGCTGTTTTTT
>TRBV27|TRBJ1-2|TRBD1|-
CASSPQGGRANYGYTF
TGTGCCAGCAGCCCCCAGGGGGGCAGGGCTAACTATGGCTACACCTTC
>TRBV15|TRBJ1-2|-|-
CATSRGGAGANYGYTF
TGTGCCACCAGCAGAGGGGGAGCGGGAGCTAACTATGGCTACACCTTC
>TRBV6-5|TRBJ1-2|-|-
CASSYDSRGYTF
TGTGCCAGCAGTTACGACAGTCGCGGCTACACCTTC
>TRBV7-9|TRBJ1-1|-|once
CASRPKTGAGPEAFF
TGTGCCAGCAGACCTAAGACTGGGGCCGGGCCTGAAGCTTTCTTT